The entry below describes one T cell receptor (beta chain). Its target is unknown. Analyses pooled second doses at about 4 or about 12 weeks. This record belongs to a study of T cell responses to AZD1222 COVID-19 vaccine. Regarding the study as a whole: Seropositive AZD1222 recipients at baseline numbered only five to seven.

The method was immunoSEQ multiplex PCR; TCRdb's version includes in-frame clones alone and lacks a portion of them. This sample has about 160,000 clones; approximately 94% occur once, and the top ten carry approximately 4.6%. The ends lost 4 bases at V and 3 bases at J; junction bases unmatched: 2. The CDR3 runs 15 residues. CDR1 is SGHAT, CDR2 FQNNGV, per germline. The chain is built from TRBV11-2 and TRBJ2-1; 11 bases align to TRBD2. The sequencing used peripheral blood, collected 28 days after the second AZD1222 dose. The receptor's source is an adult who received the AZD1222 COVID-19 vaccine. The CDR3 DNA reads TGTGCCAGCAGCTCGGGACTAGCGGACTACAATGAGCAGTTCTTC. Protein sequence: CASSSGLADYNEQFF.